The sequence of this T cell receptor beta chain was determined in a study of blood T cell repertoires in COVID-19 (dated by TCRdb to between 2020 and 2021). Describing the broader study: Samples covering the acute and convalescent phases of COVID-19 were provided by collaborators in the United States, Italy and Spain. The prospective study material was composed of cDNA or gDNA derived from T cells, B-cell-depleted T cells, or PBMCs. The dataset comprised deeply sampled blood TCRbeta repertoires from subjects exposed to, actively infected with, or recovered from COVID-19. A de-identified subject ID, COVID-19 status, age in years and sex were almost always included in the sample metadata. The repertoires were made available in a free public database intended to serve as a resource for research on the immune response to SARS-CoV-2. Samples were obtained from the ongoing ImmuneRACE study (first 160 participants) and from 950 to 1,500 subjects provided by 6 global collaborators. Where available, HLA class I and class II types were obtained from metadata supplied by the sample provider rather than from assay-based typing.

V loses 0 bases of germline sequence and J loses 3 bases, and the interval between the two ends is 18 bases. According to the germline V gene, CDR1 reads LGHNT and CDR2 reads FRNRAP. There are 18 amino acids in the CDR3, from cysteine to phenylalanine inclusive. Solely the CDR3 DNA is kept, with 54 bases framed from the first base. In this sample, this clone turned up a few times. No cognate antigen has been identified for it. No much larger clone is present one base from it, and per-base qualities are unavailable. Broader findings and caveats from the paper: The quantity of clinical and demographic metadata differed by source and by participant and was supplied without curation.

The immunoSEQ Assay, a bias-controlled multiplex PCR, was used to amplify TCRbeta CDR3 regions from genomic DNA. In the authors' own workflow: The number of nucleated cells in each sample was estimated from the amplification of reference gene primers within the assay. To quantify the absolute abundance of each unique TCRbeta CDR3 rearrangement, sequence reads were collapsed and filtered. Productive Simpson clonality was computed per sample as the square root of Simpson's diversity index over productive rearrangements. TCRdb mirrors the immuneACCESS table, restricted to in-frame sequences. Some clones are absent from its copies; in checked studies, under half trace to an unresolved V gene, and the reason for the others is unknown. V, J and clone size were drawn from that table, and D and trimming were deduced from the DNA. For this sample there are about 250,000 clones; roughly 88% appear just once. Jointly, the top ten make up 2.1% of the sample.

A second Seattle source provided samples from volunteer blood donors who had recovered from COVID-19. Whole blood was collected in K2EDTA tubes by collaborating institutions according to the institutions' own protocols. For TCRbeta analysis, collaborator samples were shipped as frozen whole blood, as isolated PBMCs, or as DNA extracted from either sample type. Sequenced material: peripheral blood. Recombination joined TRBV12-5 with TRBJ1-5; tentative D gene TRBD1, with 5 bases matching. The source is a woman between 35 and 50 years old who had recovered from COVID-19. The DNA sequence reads TGTGCTAGTGGTTTGGTAGTTTTGGATTCGACAGACAATCAGCCCCAGCATTTT. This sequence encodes CASGLVVLDSTDNQPQHF.